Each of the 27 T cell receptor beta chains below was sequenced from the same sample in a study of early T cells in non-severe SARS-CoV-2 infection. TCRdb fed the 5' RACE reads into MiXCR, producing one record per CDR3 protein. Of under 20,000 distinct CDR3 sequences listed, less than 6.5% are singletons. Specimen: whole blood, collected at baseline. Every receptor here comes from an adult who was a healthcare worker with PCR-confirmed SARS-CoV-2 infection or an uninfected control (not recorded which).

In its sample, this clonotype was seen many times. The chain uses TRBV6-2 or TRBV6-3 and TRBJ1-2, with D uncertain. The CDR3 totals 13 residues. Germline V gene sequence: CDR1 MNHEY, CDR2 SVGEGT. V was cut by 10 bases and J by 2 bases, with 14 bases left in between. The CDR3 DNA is TGTGCCACCATCCGAGGGCCGAACTATGGCTACACCTTC. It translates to CATIRGPNYGYTF.

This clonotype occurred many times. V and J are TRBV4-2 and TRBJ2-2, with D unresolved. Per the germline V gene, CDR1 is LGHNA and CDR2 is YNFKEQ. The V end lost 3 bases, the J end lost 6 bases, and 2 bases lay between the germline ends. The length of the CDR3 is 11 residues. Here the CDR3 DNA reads TGTGCCAGCAGCCAGGCCGGGGAGCTGTTTTTT. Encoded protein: CASSQAGELFF.

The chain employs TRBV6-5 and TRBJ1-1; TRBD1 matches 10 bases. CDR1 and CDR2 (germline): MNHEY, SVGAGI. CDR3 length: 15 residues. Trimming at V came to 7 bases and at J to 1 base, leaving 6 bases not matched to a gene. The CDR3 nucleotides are TGTGCCAGCACCCTGACAGGGGGCAGGAACACTGAAGCTTTCTTT. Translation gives CASTLTGGRNTEAFF.

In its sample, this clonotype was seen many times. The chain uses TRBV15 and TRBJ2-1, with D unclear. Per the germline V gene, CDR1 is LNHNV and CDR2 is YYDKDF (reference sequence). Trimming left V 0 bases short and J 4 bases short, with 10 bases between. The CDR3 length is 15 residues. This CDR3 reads CATSRDPRGYNEQFF. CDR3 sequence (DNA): TGTGCCACCAGCAGAGATCCGCGCGGATACAATGAGCAGTTCTTC.

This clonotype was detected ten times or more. This CDR3 reads CASSSSGEPKTRYF. DNA for the CDR3: TGTGCCAGCAGCTCGAGCGGAGAACCCAAAACGAGGTATTTT. The chain uses TRBV11-1 and TRBJ2-3; the D gene is possibly TRBD2 (5 bases). CDR3 length equals 14 residues. Trimming shortened V by 4 bases and J by 14 bases, and 22 bases separated the two germline ends. Germline V gene data show CDR1 as SGHAT and CDR2 as FQDESV (reference sequence).

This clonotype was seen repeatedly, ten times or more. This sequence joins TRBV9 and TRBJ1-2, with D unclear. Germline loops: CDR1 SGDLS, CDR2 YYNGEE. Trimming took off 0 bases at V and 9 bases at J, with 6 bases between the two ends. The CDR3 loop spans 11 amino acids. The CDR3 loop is CASSVGLSYTF. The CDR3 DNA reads TGTGCCAGCAGCGTAGGACTAAGCTACACCTTC.

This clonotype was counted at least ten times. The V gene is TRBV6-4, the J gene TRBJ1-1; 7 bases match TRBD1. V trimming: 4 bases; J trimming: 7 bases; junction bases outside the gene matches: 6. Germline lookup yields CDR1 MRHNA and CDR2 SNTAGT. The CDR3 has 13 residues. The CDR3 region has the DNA TGTGCCAGCAGTGCCGCAGGGGGGGGTGAAGCTTTCTTT. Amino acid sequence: CASSAAGGGEAFF.

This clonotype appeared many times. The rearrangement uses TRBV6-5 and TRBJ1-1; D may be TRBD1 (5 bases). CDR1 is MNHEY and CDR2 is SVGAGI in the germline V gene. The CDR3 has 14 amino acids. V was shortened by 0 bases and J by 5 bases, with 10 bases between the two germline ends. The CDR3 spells CASSYSMGVTEAFF. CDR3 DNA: TGTGCCAGCAGTTACTCGATGGGGGTGACTGAAGCTTTCTTT.

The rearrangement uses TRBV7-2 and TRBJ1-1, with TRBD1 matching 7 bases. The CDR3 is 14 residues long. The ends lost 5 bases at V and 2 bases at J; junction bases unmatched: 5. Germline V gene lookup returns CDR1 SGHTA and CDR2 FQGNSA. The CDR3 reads CASSSYRGNTEAFF. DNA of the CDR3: TGTGCCAGCAGCAGCTACAGGGGTAACACTGAAGCTTTCTTT.

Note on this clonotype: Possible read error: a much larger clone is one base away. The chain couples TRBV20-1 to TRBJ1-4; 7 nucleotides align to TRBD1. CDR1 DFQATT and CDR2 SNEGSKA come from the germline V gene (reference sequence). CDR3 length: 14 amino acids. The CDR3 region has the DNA TGCAGTGCTAGGGGACAGCTTTCTAATGAAAAACCGTTTTTT. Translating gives CSARGQLSNEKPFF.

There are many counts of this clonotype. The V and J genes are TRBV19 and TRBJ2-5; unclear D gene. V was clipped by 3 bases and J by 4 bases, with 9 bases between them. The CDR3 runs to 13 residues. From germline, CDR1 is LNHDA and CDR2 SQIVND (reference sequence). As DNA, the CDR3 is TGTGCCAGTAGTATCACCTACGTAGAGACCCAGTACTTC. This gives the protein CASSITYVETQYF. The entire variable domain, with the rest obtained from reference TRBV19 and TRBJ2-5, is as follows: DGGITQSPKYLFRKEGQNVTLSCEQNLNHDAMYWYRQDPGQGLRLIYYSQIVNDFQKGDIAEGYSVSREKKESFPLTVTSAQKNPTAFYLCASSITYVETQYFGPGTRLLVL.

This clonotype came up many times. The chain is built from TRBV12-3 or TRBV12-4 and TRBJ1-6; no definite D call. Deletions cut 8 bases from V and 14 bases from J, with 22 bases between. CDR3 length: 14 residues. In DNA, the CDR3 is TGTGCCAGCTCCCCGGCCCGCACAGTCCTATCCCTCCACTTT. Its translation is CASSPARTVLSLHF.

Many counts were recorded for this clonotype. The CDR3 sequence: CASSQDRRQSGYTF. CDR3 DNA sequence: TGCGCCAGCAGCCAAGATCGACGACAGAGTGGCTACACCTTC. V gene TRBV4-1 combines with J gene TRBJ1-2, with D perhaps TRBD1 (5 bases). Between the trimmed V and J ends, which lost 0 bases and 7 bases, there was a span of 12 bases. The length of the CDR3 is 14 residues. CDR1 and CDR2 from the germline V gene are MGHRA and YSYEKL.

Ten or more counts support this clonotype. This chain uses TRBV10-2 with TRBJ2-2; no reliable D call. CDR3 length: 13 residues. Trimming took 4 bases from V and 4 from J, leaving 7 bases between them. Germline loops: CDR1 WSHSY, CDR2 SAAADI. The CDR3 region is CASSVAGTGELFF. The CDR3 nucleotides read TGCGCCAGCAGTGTAGCTGGCACCGGGGAGCTGTTTTTT.

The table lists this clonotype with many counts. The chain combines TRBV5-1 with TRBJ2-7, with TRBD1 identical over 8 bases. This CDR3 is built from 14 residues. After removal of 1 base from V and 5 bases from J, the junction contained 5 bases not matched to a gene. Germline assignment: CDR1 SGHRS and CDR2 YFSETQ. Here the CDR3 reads CASSLSSGGHEQYF. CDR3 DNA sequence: TGCGCCAGCAGCTTGTCTTCAGGGGGCCACGAGCAGTACTTC.

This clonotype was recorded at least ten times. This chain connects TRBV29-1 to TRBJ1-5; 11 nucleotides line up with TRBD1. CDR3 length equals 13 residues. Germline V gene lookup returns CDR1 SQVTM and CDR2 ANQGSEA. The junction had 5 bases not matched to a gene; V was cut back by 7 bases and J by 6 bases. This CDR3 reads CSAGDRGGQPQHF. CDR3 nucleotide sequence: TGCAGCGCTGGGGACAGGGGGGGTCAGCCCCAGCATTTT.

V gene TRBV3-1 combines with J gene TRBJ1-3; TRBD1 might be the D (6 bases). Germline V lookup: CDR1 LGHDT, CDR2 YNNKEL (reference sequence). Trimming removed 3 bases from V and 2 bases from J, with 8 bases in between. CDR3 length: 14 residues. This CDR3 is CASSQQGTGNTIYF. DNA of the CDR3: TGTGCCAGCAGCCAGCAGGGGACTGGAAACACCATATATTTT.

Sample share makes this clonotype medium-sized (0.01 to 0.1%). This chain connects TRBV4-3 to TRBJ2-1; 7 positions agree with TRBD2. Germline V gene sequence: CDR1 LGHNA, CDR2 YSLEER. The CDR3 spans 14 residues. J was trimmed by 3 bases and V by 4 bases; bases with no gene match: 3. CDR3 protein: CASSPGDYYNEQFF. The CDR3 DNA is TGCGCCAGCAGCCCGGGGGACTACTACAATGAGCAGTTCTTC.

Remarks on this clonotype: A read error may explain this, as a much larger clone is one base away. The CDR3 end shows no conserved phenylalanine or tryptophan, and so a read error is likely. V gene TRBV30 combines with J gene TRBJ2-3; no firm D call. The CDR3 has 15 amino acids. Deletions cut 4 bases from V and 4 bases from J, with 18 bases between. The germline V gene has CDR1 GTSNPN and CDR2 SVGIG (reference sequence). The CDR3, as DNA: TGTGCCTGGATTAGAAACGGAAACCCTTCAGATACGCAGTATTAT. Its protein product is CAWIRNGNPSDTQYY.

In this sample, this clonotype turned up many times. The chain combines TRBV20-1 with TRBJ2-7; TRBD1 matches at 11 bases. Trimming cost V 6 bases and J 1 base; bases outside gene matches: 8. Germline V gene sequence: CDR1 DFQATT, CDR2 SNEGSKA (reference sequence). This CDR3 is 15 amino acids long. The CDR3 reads CSARPGTGGSYEQYF. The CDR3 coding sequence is TGCAGTGCCCGACCCGGGACAGGGGGATCCTACGAGCAGTACTTC.

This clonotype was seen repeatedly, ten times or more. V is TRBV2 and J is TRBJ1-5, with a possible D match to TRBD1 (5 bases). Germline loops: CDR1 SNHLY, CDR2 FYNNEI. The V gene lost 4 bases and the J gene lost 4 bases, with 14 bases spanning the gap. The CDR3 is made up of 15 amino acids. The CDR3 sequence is CASSAWAYRNQPQHF. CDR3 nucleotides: TGTGCCAGCAGTGCTTGGGCTTACAGGAATCAGCCCCAGCATTTT. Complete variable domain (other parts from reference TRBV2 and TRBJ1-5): EPEVTQTPSHQVTQMGQEVILRCVPISNHLYFYWYRQILGQKVEFLVSFYNNEISEKSEIFDDQFSVERPDGSNFTLKIRSTKLEDSAMYFCASSAWAYRNQPQHFGDGTRLSIL.

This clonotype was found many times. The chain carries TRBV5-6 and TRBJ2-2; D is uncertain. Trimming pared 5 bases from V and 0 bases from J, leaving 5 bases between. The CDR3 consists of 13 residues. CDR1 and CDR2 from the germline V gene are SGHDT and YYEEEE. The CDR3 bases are TGTGCCAGCAGACTTACGAACACCGGGGAGCTGTTTTTT. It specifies CASRLTNTGELFF.

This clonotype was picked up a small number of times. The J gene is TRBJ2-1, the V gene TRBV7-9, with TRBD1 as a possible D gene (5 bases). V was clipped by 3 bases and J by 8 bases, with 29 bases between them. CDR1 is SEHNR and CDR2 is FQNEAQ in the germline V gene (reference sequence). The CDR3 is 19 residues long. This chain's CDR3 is CASSFGQHPDTSPSDEQFF. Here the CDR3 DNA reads TGTGCCAGCAGCTTCGGACAACACCCCGATACTTCTCCGAGCGATGAGCAGTTCTTC.

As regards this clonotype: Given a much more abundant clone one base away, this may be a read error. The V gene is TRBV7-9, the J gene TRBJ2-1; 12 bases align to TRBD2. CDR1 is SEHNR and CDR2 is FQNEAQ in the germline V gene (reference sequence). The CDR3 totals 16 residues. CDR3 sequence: CASSSRLAGAYDEQFF. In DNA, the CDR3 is TGTGCCAGCAGCTCCCGACTAGCGGGGGCCTACGATGAGCAGTTCTTC.

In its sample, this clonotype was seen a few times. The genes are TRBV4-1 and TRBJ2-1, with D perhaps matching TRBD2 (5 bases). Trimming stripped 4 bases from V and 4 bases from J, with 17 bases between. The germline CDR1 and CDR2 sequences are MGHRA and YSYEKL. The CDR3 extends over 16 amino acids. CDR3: CASSPSELVGYNEQFF. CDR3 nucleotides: TGCGCCAGCAGCCCATCGGAACTAGTGGGGTACAATGAGCAGTTCTTC.

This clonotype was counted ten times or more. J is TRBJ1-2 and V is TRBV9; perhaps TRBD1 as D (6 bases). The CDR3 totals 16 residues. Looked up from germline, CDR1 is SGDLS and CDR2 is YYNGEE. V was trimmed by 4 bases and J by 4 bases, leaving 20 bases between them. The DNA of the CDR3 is TGTGCCAGCAGCTACGTGGGGGCCACCCTAGGCTATGGCTACACCTTC. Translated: CASSYVGATLGYGYTF.

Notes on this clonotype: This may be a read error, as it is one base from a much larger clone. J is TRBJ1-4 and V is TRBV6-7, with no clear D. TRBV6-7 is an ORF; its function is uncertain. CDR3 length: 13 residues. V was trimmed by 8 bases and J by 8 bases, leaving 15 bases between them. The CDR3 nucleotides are TGTGCCAGCGTCACACCGGTATTGGAAAAACTGTTTTTT. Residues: CASVTPVLEKLFF.